The subject of this entry is one TCR beta chain. This record belongs to a study of blood T cell repertoires in COVID-19. The repertoire was sequenced with immunoSEQ multiplex PCR; TCRdb's copy has only in-frame clones and lacks some. The profile shows fewer than 200,000 clones, about four fifths of them singletons. From germline, CDR1 is SGHTS and CDR2 YDEGEE. This CDR3 is 15 amino acids long. V was clipped by 4 bases and J by 3 bases; unmatched bases: 6. J is TRBJ1-3 and V is TRBV5-8; 8 bases map to TRBD1. Sequenced input: peripheral blood. The clonotype originates from a woman aged 80 or over with acute or convalescent COVID-19. CDR3 protein: CASSQGAGVGNTIYF. The CDR3, as DNA: TGTGCCAGCAGCCAGGGGGCAGGAGTTGGAAACACCATATATTTT.